Only one count was recorded for the clone carrying this TCR beta chain. Its antigen is not identified. The entry originates in a study of shared clonotypes between healthy human individuals. Whole-study results and caveats: A generally larger estimated richness was seen in naive subsets than in memory subsets.

Profiled with immunoSEQ multiplex PCR; TCRdb holds only in-frame clones, not every one. The sample carries roughly 1.5 million clones, 95% to 99% recorded once. The sequencing sample was made of naive CD4+ T cells sorted from blood. Subset denoted: CD45RA+ positively selected. This receptor was identified in a man aged 25-40 years in good health.

CDR3 DNA: TGTGCCAGCAGCTTCAGGGAGTTACAGCCCCAGCATTTT. Protein product: CASSFRELQPQHF. The V and J genes are TRBV5-8 and TRBJ1-5; a weak D match, TRBD1 (5 bases). This CDR3 contains 13 residues. V was shortened by 2 bases and J by 7 bases, with 10 bases between the two germline ends. Germline V gene lookup returns CDR1 SGHTS and CDR2 YDEGEE.